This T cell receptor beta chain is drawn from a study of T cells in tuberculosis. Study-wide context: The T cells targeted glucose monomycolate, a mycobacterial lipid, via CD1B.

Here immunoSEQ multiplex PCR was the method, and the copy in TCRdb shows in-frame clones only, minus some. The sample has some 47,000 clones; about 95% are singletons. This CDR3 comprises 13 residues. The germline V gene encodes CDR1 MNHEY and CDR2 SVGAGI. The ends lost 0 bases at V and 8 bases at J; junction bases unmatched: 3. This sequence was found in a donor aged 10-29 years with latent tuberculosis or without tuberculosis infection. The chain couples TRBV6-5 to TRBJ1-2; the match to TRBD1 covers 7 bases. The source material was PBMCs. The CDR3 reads CASSYSGGKGYTF. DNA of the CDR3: TGTGCCAGCAGTTACTCAGGGGGCAAGGGCTACACCTTC.